Below are 14 T cell receptor beta chains sequenced from a single sample in a study of cytomegalovirus exposure and HLA in healthy donors. The study ran its PCR with 60 Vbeta and 13 Jbeta primers. Data came from immunoSEQ multiplex PCR; TCRdb stores just in-frame clones and leaves some out. The sample lists around 140,000 clones, approximately 84% seen once, with approximately 9.7% in the top ten. Material: PBMCs. The receptors here all came from a woman aged 55-69 years in good health and CMV-seropositive.

V gene TRBV5-6 combines with J gene TRBJ2-5; a possible D gene is TRBD1 (6 bases). Germline loops: CDR1 SGHDT, CDR2 YYEEEE. CDR3 length: 14 residues. V was clipped by 4 bases and J by 2 bases, with 12 bases between them. CDR3 region: CASSPLDSQETQYF. Written as DNA, the CDR3 is TGTGCCAGCAGCCCCCTGGACAGTCAAGAGACCCAGTACTTC. The variable domain in full, with the rest retrieved from reference TRBV5-6 and TRBJ2-5, is DAGVTQSPTHLIKTRGQQVTLRCSPKSGHDTVSWYQQALGQGPQFIFQYYEEEERQRGNFPDRFSGHQFPNYSSELNVNALLLGDSALYLCASSPLDSQETQYFGPGTRLLVL.

The J gene is TRBJ1-4, the V gene TRBV13; perhaps TRBD1 as D (5 bases). The CDR3 sequence is 16 residues long. From germline, CDR1 is PRHDT and CDR2 FYEKMQ (reference sequence). Trimming removed 0 bases at V and 0 bases at J, with 8 bases between. CDR3: CASSLGWGSTNEKLFF. CDR3 coding DNA: TGTGCCAGCAGCTTAGGCTGGGGCTCAACTAATGAAAAACTGTTTTTT.

The count of this clone is one. V and J are TRBV2 and TRBJ1-3; no definite D call. V lost 7 bases, J lost 0 bases, and 7 bases lay in between. The germline gives CDR1 SNHLY, CDR2 FYNNEI. The CDR3 totals 13 residues. CDR3 in DNA: TGTGCCAGCAACAGCGGCTCTGGAAACACCATATATTTT. Translating gives CASNSGSGNTIYF. Full variable domain (remainder filled in from reference TRBV2 and TRBJ1-3): EPEVTQTPSHQVTQMGQEVILRCVPISNHLYFYWYRQILGQKVEFLVSFYNNEISEKSEIFDDQFSVERPDGSNFTLKIRSTKLEDSAMYFCASNSGSGNTIYFGEGSWLTVV.

J is TRBJ2-5 and V is TRBV5-1; D is undetermined. Germline loops: CDR1 SGHRS, CDR2 YFSETQ. This CDR3 has 12 amino acids. Trimming pared 4 bases from V and 0 bases from J, leaving 4 bases between. This CDR3 is CASSQNQETQYF. CDR3 DNA sequence: TGCGCCAGCAGCCAGAACCAAGAGACCCAGTACTTC.

This chain links TRBV29-1 with TRBJ1-2, with D hard to call. Germline V gene data show CDR1 as SQVTM and CDR2 as ANQGSEA. The CDR3 is 11 amino acids. Trimming took off 7 bases at V and 5 bases at J, with 11 bases between the two ends. CDR3 sequence reads: CSAYTAYGYTF. The CDR3 DNA is TGCAGCGCCTATACAGCTTATGGCTACACCTTC.

J is TRBJ1-4 and V is TRBV5-1, with a weak D call TRBD1 (5 bases). The CDR3 contains 14 residues. The germline V and J ends were trimmed by 4 bases and 8 bases, with 15 bases remaining between them. Germline loops: CDR1 SGHRS, CDR2 YFSETQ. This CDR3 is CASSPLGGGEKLFF. CDR3 nucleotide sequence: TGCGCCAGCAGCCCCTTGGGGGGAGGAGAAAAACTGTTTTTT.

The chain uses TRBV6-5 and TRBJ1-2, with D possibly matching TRBD1 (5 bases). Per germline, CDR1 MNHEY and CDR2 SVGAGI. This CDR3 is built from 11 residues. V lost 11 bases and J lost 7, with 14 bases in between. In DNA form, the CDR3 reads TGTGCCGCCACCTCAGGGTCTGGCTACACCTTC. Amino acids: CAATSGSGYTF.

The chain joins TRBV9 to TRBJ2-4, with D possibly matching TRBD2 (5 bases). The CDR3 covers 14 residues. Germline CDR1 SGDLS, CDR2 YYNGEE. The V gene lost 0 bases and the J gene lost 6 bases, with 10 bases spanning the gap. The chain's CDR3 is CASSVDEGINIQYF. Written as DNA, the CDR3 is TGTGCCAGCAGCGTAGACGAGGGAATAAACATTCAGTACTTC.

This chain links TRBV5-1 with TRBJ2-7, with unresolved D. The V gene lost 1 base and the J gene lost 0 bases, with 8 bases spanning the gap. Per the germline V gene, CDR1 is SGHRS and CDR2 is YFSETQ. The CDR3 is made up of 14 amino acids. This chain's CDR3 is CASSLRPSSYEQYF. CDR3 DNA sequence: TGCGCCAGCAGCTTGAGACCTAGCTCCTACGAGCAGTACTTC.

This clone was seen a handful of times. The junction does not match germline at one end; this may be a read error. The chain combines TRBV5-4 with TRBJ1-2; 7 bases map to TRBD1. This CDR3 spans 16 amino acids. Germline values: CDR1 SGHNT, CDR2 YYREEE (reference sequence). The CDR3 sequence is CASSQEPAGGSYGYTF. Here the CDR3 DNA reads TGCGCCAGCAGCCAAGAACCGGCAGGGGGGAGCTATGGCTACACCTTC.

This clone was recorded once. As DNA, the CDR3 is TGTGCCAGCAGCCAAAGCGGGGGAAATCAGCCCCAGCATTTT. Translated, it gives CASSQSGGNQPQHF. The chain recombines TRBV4-2 with TRBJ1-5, with a weak D call TRBD1 (5 bases). The CDR3 contains 14 residues. Trimming took off 2 bases at V and 4 bases at J, with 9 bases between the two ends. CDR1 and CDR2 from the germline V gene are LGHNA and YNFKEQ.

This chain uses TRBV28 with TRBJ2-2; D unclear. V dropped 6 bases and J dropped 0 bases, with 8 bases sitting between them. This CDR3 is built from 14 residues. Germline V gene data show CDR1 as MDHEN and CDR2 as SYDVKM. CDR3 sequence reads: CASRMTTNTGELFF. The CDR3 nucleotides are TGTGCCAGCAGAATGACAACGAACACCGGGGAGCTGTTTTTT.

V is TRBV9 and J is TRBJ2-7; the D gene is possibly TRBD2 (5 bases). V was trimmed by 0 bases and J by 3 bases, leaving 16 bases between them. CDR1 is SGDLS, CDR2 YYNGEE, per germline. This CDR3 is built from 16 residues. The CDR3 spells CASSVGLRSEGYEQYF. CDR3 nucleotides: TGTGCCAGCAGCGTAGGGTTGAGGAGTGAGGGCTACGAGCAGTACTTC.

The chain employs TRBV6-5 and TRBJ2-7, with D maybe TRBD2 (6 bases). The germline gives CDR1 MNHEY, CDR2 SVGAGI. Trimming cost V 8 bases and J 2 bases, with 16 bases left between them. The CDR3 is 14 amino acids. The DNA of the CDR3 is TGTGCCAGCTTCAGGGCGGGATCCCCCTACGAGCAGTACTTC. Amino acid sequence: CASFRAGSPYEQYF.